Listed below are T cell receptor beta chains from one sample, sequenced in a study of blood T cell repertoires in COVID-19. Sequencing used immunoSEQ multiplex PCR; TCRdb keeps in-frame clones, though not all of them. The table shows under 200,000 clones, with 88% occurring only once. The specimen was peripheral blood. Source of these receptors: a man between 40 and 49 years old with active or convalescent COVID-19. Each CDR3 is given with its conserved first and last residue. D genes are given only for firm matches. A clone size is listed for some rows: how often the clone was seen (once, few, many), or a class if it is expanded.

D: .
size: .
length: 15
J: TRBJ1-1
V: TRBV2
DNA: TGTGCCAGCAGGAAATATAGCGGGGGGGGCACTGAAGCTTTCTTT
CDR3: CASRKYSGGGTEAFF

D: .
size: .
length: 16
J: TRBJ1-6
V: TRBV11-2
DNA: TGTGCCAGCAGCTTAGATAGGAGCTCCTATAATTCACCCCTCCACTTT
CDR3: CASSLDRSSYNSPLHF

D: .
size: few
length: 17
J: TRBJ2-1
V: TRBV4-1
DNA: TGCGCCAGCAGCCAAGGGCCGGCAGGGGTGGCCTACAATGAGCAGTTCTTC
CDR3: CASSQGPAGVAYNEQFF

D: TRBD2
size: .
length: 17
J: TRBJ2-7
V: TRBV4-2
DNA: TGTGCCAGCAGCCTCGCCCCTCTGGCGGGGGGGGCCTACGAGCAGTACTTC
CDR3: CASSLAPLAGGAYEQYF

D: .
size: .
length: 15
J: TRBJ2-5
V: TRBV5-5
DNA: TGTGCCAGCACCGTAATGTGGGGGGTTCAAGAGACCCAGTACTTC
CDR3: CASTVMWGVQETQYF

D: TRBD1
size: once
length: 15
J: TRBJ1-4
V: TRBV5-5
DNA: TGTGCCAGCAGCCGACCGACAGGGGGGCTTGAAAAACTGTTTTTT
CDR3: CASSRPTGGLEKLFF

D: TRBD1
size: .
length: 15
J: TRBJ2-7
V: TRBV18
DNA: TGTGCCAGCTCATCTCCGGGACAGGGGGCTTTCGAGCAGTACTTC
CDR3: CASSSPGQGAFEQYF

D: .
size: .
length: 14
J: TRBJ1-2
V: TRBV2
DNA: TGTGCCGGGTTCCGGGACACCGCTTCTTATGGCTACACCTTC
CDR3: CAGFRDTASYGYTF

D: TRBD1
size: .
length: 16
J: TRBJ1-1
V: TRBV28
DNA: TGTGCCAGCAGTTTACCGGGACAGGGGGCGGTCACTGAAGCTTTCTTT
CDR3: CASSLPGQGAVTEAFF

D: .
size: .
length: 13
J: TRBJ2-1
V: TRBV19
DNA: TGTGCCAGTAGTACCTCCCGGGTCTATGAGCAGTTCTTC
CDR3: CASSTSRVYEQFF

D: .
size: .
length: 13
J: TRBJ2-7
V: TRBV7-2
DNA: TGTGCCAGCAGCTTATCACTAGCCTACGAGCAGTACTTC
CDR3: CASSLSLAYEQYF

D: TRBD1
size: .
length: 13
J: TRBJ2-7
V: TRBV11-3
DNA: TGTGCCAGGGACAGGGGTTGTTTGTACGAGCAGTACTTC
CDR3: CARDRGCLYEQYF

D: TRBD2
size: .
length: 15
J: TRBJ2-4
V: TRBV6-2/TRBV6-3
DNA: TGTGCCAGCAGTACCGAGGGAGCGGGGGGGAACATTCAGTACTTC
CDR3: CASSTEGAGGNIQYF

D: .
size: .
length: 13
J: TRBJ1-2
V: TRBV5-5
DNA: TGTGCCAGCAGCCGGACAGAACACTATGGCTACACCTTC
CDR3: CASSRTEHYGYTF

D: .
size: .
length: 15
J: TRBJ1-1
V: TRBV6-1
DNA: TGTGCCAGCAGTGAAACAATTCAAACAAACACTGAAGCTTTCTTT
CDR3: CASSETIQTNTEAFF

D: .
size: .
length: 13
J: TRBJ2-1
V: TRBV5-4
DNA: TGTGCCAGCAGCGGGGGGACTTACAATGAGCAGTTCTTC
CDR3: CASSGGTYNEQFF

D: .
size: .
length: 13
J: TRBJ1-2
V: TRBV14
DNA: TGTGCCAGCAGCCAAGCCCAGGGTGGAGGCTACACCTTC
CDR3: CASSQAQGGGYTF

D: TRBD1
size: .
length: 17
J: TRBJ1-2
V: TRBV7-9
DNA: TGTGCCAGCAGCTTAGCCGCCATCCGGGACAGAACACCTGGCTACACCTTC
CDR3: CASSLAAIRDRTPGYTF

D: TRBD1
size: .
length: 18
J: TRBJ2-1
V: TRBV7-9
DNA: TGTGCCAGCAGCTCGTTAGGACAGGGCACCCGAGGGCACAATGAGCAGTTCTTC
CDR3: CASSSLGQGTRGHNEQFF

D: .
size: .
length: 15
J: TRBJ2-7
V: TRBV6-1
DNA: TGTGCCAGCAGTCTCGACAGCACGTACTCCTACGAGCAGTACTTC
CDR3: CASSLDSTYSYEQYF

D: .
size: .
length: 15
J: TRBJ1-3
V: TRBV27
DNA: TGTGCCAGCAGTGTTGACAGGAGATCTGGAAACACCATATATTTT
CDR3: CASSVDRRSGNTIYF

D: .
size: .
length: 14
J: TRBJ1-5
V: TRBV19
DNA: TGTGCCAGTAGTTTTCAGGGGTCGGGTCAGCCCCAGCATTTT
CDR3: CASSFQGSGQPQHF

D: TRBD2
size: once
length: 17
J: TRBJ2-5
V: TRBV5-7
DNA: TGTGCCAGCAGCCCCAAATCACTAGCGGGGGGACAAGAGACCCAGTACTTC
CDR3: CASSPKSLAGGQETQYF

D: TRBD1
size: few
length: 16
J: TRBJ1-6
V: TRBV6-1
DNA: TGTGCCAGCAGTGAAGTTCAGGGGGTAGGGGATTCACCCCTCCACTTT
CDR3: CASSEVQGVGDSPLHF

D: .
size: once
length: 12
J: TRBJ1-1
V: TRBV5-1
DNA: TGCGCCAGCAGCCCGGACGGGGTAGGGGCTTTCTTT
CDR3: CASSPDGVGAFF

D: .
size: .
length: 14
J: TRBJ1-1
V: TRBV7-2
DNA: TGTGCCAGCAGCTTCAGGCACATGAACACTGAAGCTTTCTTT
CDR3: CASSFRHMNTEAFF

D: TRBD2
size: .
length: 14
J: TRBJ2-3
V: TRBV6-5
DNA: TGTGCCAGCACCAGCGGGAGGGCCACAGATACGCAGTATTTT
CDR3: CASTSGRATDTQYF

D: TRBD2
size: .
length: 17
J: TRBJ2-1
V: TRBV5-5
DNA: TGTGCCAGCAGCTTCCGGGGGACTAGCGGGGGATACAATGAGCAGTTCTTC
CDR3: CASSFRGTSGGYNEQFF

D: TRBD1
size: .
length: 14
J: TRBJ2-7
V: TRBV4-1
DNA: TGCGCCAGCAGCCTTGACAGGGTCACCTACGAGCAGTACTTC
CDR3: CASSLDRVTYEQYF

D: TRBD1
size: few
length: 12
J: TRBJ2-7
V: TRBV28
DNA: TGTGCCAGCATCACAGGGGGCGCAAAGCAGTACTTC
CDR3: CASITGGAKQYF

D: .
size: .
length: 12
J: TRBJ2-7
V: TRBV29-1
DNA: TGCAGCGTTGGGCAGGGGTCCTACGAGCAGTACTTC
CDR3: CSVGQGSYEQYF

D: .
size: .
length: 15
J: TRBJ2-7
V: TRBV6-5
DNA: TGTGCCAGCAGTTACTCGGGGAGCTTAGGGGGCGAGCAGTACTTC
CDR3: CASSYSGSLGGEQYF

D: .
size: .
length: 13
J: TRBJ1-1
V: TRBV5-6
DNA: TGTGCCAGCAGCTTGTGGCGGCGCACTGAAGCTTTCTTT
CDR3: CASSLWRRTEAFF

D: .
size: .
length: 11
J: TRBJ1-6
V: TRBV7-2
DNA: TGTGCCAGCAGCTCAGGCGTGCCCCTCCACTTT
CDR3: CASSSGVPLHF

D: TRBD2
size: .
length: 15
J: TRBJ2-7
V: TRBV3-1/TRBV3-2
DNA: TGTGCCAGCAGCCAAGGTATTAGCGGGGCGTACGAGCAGTACTTC
CDR3: CASSQGISGAYEQYF

D: .
size: .
length: 14
J: TRBJ1-1
V: TRBV19
DNA: TGTGCCAGTAGTTTTTCCAGAATGAACACTGAAGCTTTCTTT
CDR3: CASSFSRMNTEAFF

D: .
size: .
length: 16
J: TRBJ1-1
V: TRBV14
DNA: TGTGCCAGCAGCCGCCCCGGTCGGGGAGGAAACACTGAAGCTTTCTTT
CDR3: CASSRPGRGGNTEAFF

D: TRBD2
size: .
length: 15
J: TRBJ2-7
V: TRBV19
DNA: TGTGCCAGTAGTACTGGACTAGCGGGAGCCTACGAGCAGTACTTC
CDR3: CASSTGLAGAYEQYF

D: TRBD1
size: .
length: 17
J: TRBJ1-5
V: TRBV27
DNA: TGTGCCAGCAGAAAGAGGCAGGGGGCTGATAGCAATCAGCCCCAGCATTTT
CDR3: CASRKRQGADSNQPQHF

D: TRBD1
size: few
length: 15
J: TRBJ1-5
V: TRBV7-2
DNA: TGTGCCAGCAGCGAGGGGACAGGGGGTGGGCAGCCCCAGCATTTT
CDR3: CASSEGTGGGQPQHF

D: .
size: .
length: 15
J: TRBJ1-2
V: TRBV19
DNA: TGTGCCAGTAGTATCGGAGGGACGGTAGCTATGGGCTACACCTTC
CDR3: CASSIGGTVAMGYTF

D: .
size: .
length: 15
J: TRBJ1-2
V: TRBV11-2
DNA: TGTGCCAGCAGCTTTCTAGACAGTCACAACTATGGCTACACCTTC
CDR3: CASSFLDSHNYGYTF